This T cell receptor (beta chain) originates from a study of naive and memory T cell subsets. Per germline, CDR1 ENHRY and CDR2 SYGVKD. The V and J ends lost 5 bases and 1 base respectively, with 17 bases between them. The CDR3 runs to 16 residues. Findings of the study overall: The RNA method is potentially sensitive to activation and differentiation changes.

The SP2 primer and nested alpha and beta constant region primers amplified ligated cDNA in four rounds. TCRdb reanalysed the 5' RACE reads using MiXCR and keeps one entry per CDR3 protein. The data contain more than 55,000 distinct CDR3 sequences, roughly 7.5% of them singletons. This clonotype was detected many times. Its antigen is currently unknown. The library had UMIs added by 3' ligation of an oligonucleotide to TCR cDNA. The chain has TRBV10-3 and TRBJ1-1; no firm D call. This TCR derives from a female donor in good health. CDR3 sequence reads: CAISSRAPAENTEAFF. DNA for the CDR3: TGTGCCATCAGTTCCCGGGCCCCAGCAGAGAACACTGAAGCTTTCTTT.